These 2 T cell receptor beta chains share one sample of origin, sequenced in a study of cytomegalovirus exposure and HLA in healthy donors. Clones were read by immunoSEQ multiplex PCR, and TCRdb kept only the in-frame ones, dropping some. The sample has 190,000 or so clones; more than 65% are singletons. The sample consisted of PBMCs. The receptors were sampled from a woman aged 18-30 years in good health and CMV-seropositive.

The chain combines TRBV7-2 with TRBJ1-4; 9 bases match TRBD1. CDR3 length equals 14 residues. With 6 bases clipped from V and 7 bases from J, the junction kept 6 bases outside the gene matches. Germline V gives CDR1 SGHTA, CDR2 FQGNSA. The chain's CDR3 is CASSLQGAGEKLFF. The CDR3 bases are TGTGCCAGCAGTCTACAGGGGGCGGGTGAAAAACTGTTTTTT.

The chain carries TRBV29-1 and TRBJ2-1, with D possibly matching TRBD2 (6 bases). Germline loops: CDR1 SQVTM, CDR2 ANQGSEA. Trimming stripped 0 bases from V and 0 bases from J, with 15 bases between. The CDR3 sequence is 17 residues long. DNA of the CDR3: TGCAGCGTTGAAGATCCGCGCGGGGTAGGCTCCTACAATGAGCAGTTCTTC. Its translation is CSVEDPRGVGSYNEQFF.